A selection of T cell receptor beta chains follows, all from one sample in a study of shared clonotypes between healthy human individuals. Clones were sequenced by immunoSEQ multiplex PCR, and TCRdb holds only the in-frame ones, with some missing. The sample has 2 million to 2.5 million clones; 85% to 95% are singletons. Sample: naive CD4+ T cells from PBMCs. These receptors originate from a man between 18 and 29 years old in good health. Some clones in this sample may be carry-over from other donors' samples. Both conserved end residues are trimmed from each CDR3.

TRBJ2-7,TRBV29-1,11,SARRGVGSEQY
TRBJ2-2,TRBV5-4,14,ASSLGLAGNTGELF
TRBJ2-7,TRBV6-5,14,ASSSGAGTGFHEQY
TRBJ2-3,TRBV27,11,ASSLKRTDTQY
TRBJ2-1,TRBV10-3,12,AISGGLGSPEQF
TRBJ2-3,TRBV9,12,ASSAGLYTDTQY
TRBJ2-1,TRBV21-1,14,ASSKGDGASYNEQF
TRBJ1-2,TRBV14,13,ASSQQDRGDYGYT
TRBJ2-4,TRBV6-5,12,ASSTKNRGNIQY
TRBJ2-3,TRBV6-1,13,ASRWDRVATDTQY
TRBJ2-5,TRBV18,13,ASSPLGGVQETQY
TRBJ2-7,TRBV5-4,11,ASSSPRGYEQY
TRBJ2-7,TRBV9,15,ASSLRCFGGRSYEQY
TRBJ2-5,TRBV6-1,13,ASSDRQGWQETQY
TRBJ2-1,TRBV29-1,11,SAARSSYNEQF
TRBJ2-7,TRBV28,12,ASSSTESSYEQY
TRBJ2-5,TRBV7-9,15,ASSLVGGRQGRETQY
TRBJ2-2,TRBV28,15,ASTLPTGQGASGELF
TRBJ2-1,TRBV6-6,14,ASSSPAGGPIYEQF
TRBJ1-2,TRBV5-1,12,ASSLDGQRYGYT
TRBJ2-7,TRBV7-2,12,ASSLTRGSYEQY
TRBJ2-5,TRBV7-3,15,ASSLLSSGRAGETQY
TRBJ1-2,TRBV19,12,ASSPRGANYGYT
TRBJ2-1,TRBV5-4,13,ASSSTSGTYNEQF
TRBJ2-7,TRBV27,12,ASSSLGEHYEQY
TRBJ2-1,TRBV29-1,13,SVPRGSGESNEQF
TRBJ1-2,TRBV6-1,14,ASSVGTDPTNYGYT
TRBJ2-1,TRBV29-1,13,SVGPSLAAYNEQF
TRBJ1-5,TRBV19,12,ASRTTGSDQPQH
TRBJ1-5,TRBV28,15,ASTVKAGRKGNQPQH
TRBJ2-1,TRBV4-2,17,ASSQDPSTARGGYNEQF
TRBJ2-7,TRBV7-9,15,ASSLPPTRQVTYEQY
TRBJ2-7,TRBV29-1,11,SAGLARSYEQY
TRBJ2-3,TRBV7-3,11,ASSVTSTDTQY
TRBJ2-5,TRBV9,12,ASGRSTVQETQY
TRBJ2-4,TRBV21-1,16,ASSKQGRIPFLKTGQY
TRBJ2-5,TRBV28,18,ASMRFRLAGGGSSKETQY
TRBJ1-4,TRBV30,13,AWSDPGSTNEKLF
TRBJ2-1,TRBV7-8,14,ASSLGSGSSYNEQF
TRBJ1-2,TRBV5-4,12,ASSLVGASAGYT
TRBJ1-2,TRBV6-5,13,ASSYSMTGAYGYT
TRBJ2-1,TRBV2,13,ASSGGTGGAGEQF
TRBJ1-5,TRBV7-9,13,ASSLGGQPNQPQH
TRBJ1-1,TRBV6-6,11,ASSYTGGSEAF
TRBJ2-4,TRBV28,13,ASSNSGSVKNIQY
TRBJ2-7,TRBV5-5,12,ASCPEGSSYEQY
TRBJ2-7,TRBV28,11,ASTLGTAYEQY
TRBJ2-2,TRBV27,14,AISKNRDRNTGELF